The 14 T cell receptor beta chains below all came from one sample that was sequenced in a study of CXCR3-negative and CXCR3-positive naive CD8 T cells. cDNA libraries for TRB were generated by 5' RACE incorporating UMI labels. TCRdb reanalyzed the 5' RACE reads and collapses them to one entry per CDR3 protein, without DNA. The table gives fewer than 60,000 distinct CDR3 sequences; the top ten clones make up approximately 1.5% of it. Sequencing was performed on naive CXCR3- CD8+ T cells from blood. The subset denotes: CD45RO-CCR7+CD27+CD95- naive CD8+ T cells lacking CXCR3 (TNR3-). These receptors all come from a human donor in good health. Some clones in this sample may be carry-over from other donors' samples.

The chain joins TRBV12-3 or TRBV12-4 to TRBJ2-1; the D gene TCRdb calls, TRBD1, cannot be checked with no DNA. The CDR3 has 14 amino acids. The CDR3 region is CASSPSGGRSEQFF.

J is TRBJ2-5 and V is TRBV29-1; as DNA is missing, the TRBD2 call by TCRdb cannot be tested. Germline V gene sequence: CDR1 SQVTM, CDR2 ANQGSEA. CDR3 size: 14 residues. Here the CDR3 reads CSPWIAGPLGTQYF.

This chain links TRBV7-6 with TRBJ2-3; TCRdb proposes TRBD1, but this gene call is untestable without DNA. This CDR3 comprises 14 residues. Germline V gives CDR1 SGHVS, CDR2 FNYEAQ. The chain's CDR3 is CASSLQGSTDTQYF.

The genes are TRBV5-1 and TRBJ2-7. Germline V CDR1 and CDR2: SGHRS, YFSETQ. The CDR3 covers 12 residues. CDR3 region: CASSLGVNEQYF.

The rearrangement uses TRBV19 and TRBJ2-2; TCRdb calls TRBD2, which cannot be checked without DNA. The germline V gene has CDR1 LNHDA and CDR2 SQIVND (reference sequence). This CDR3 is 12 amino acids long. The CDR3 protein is CVSSLPSGELFF.

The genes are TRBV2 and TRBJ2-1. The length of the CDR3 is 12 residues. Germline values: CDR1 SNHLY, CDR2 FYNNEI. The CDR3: CASKTLGNEQFF.

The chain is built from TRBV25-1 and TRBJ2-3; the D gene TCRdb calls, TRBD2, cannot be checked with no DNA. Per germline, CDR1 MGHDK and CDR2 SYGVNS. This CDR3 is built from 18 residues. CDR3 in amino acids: CASSDQSPLADPTDTQYF. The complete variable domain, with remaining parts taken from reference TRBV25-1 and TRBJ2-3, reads EADIYQTPRYLVIGTGKKITLECSQTMGHDKMYWYQQDPGMELHLIHYSYGVNSTEKGDLSSESTVSRIRTEHFPLTLESARPSHTSQYLCASSDQSPLADPTDTQYFGPGTRLTVL.

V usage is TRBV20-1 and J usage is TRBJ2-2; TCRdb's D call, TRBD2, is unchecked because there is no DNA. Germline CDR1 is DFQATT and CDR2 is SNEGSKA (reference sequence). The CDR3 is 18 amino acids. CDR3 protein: CSAERLAGAFANTGELFF.

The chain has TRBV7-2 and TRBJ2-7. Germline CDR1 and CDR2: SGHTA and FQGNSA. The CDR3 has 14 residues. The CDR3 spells CASSLGGYYYEQYF.

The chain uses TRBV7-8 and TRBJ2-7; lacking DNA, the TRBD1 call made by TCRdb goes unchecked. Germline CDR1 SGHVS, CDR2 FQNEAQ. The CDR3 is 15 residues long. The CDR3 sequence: CASSLSETGNYEQYF.

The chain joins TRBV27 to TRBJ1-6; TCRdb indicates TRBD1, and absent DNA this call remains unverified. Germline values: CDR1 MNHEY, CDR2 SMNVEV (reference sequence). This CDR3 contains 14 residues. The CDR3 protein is CASSPRTGVSPLHF.

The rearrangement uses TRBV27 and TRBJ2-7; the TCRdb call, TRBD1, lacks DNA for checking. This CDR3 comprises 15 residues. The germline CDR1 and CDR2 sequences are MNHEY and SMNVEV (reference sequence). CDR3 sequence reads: CASTTWGRRGYEQYF.

This CDR3 is CASSIEPYSYEQYF. The genes are TRBV4-2 and TRBJ2-7. Germline loops: CDR1 LGHNA, CDR2 YNFKEQ. The CDR3 has 14 residues.

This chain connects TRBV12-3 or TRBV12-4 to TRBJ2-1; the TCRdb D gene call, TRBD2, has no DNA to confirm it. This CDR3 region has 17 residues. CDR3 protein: CASSLYPSGSGYNEQFF.